Reported below is one TCR beta chain. With V trimmed by 4 bases and J by 6 bases, 5 bases remained unmatched. The germline V gene has CDR1 SNHLY and CDR2 FYNNEI. CDR3 length: 13 residues. The data were obtained in a study of technical replicates of blood from several donors. Produced via immunoSEQ multiplex PCR; TCRdb's table is partial and in-frame only. The sample carries around 90,000 clones, approximately 94% recorded once. The sequence was collected from a human donor in good health. The chain has TRBV2 and TRBJ1-2; TRBD1 matches 7 bases. Sequencing was carried out using T cells isolated from PBMCs. The CDR3 region is CASSGRDRDGYTF. The CDR3 DNA sequence: TGTGCCAGCAGTGGGAGAGACAGGGATGGCTACACCTTC.